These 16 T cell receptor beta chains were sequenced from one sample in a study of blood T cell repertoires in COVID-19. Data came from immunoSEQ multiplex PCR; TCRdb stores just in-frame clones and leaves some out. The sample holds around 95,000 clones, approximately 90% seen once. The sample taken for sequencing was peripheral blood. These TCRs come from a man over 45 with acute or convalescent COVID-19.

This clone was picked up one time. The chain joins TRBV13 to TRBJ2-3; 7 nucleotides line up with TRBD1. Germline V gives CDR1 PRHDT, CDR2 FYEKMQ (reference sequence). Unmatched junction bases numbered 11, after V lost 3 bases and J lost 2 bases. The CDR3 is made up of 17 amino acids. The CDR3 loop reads CASSFTRSGQLTDTQYF. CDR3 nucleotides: TGTGCCAGCAGCTTTACCAGATCGGGACAGCTCACAGATACGCAGTATTTT. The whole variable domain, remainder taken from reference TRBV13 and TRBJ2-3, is AAGVIQSPRHLIKEKRETATLKCYPIPRHDTVYWYQQGPGQDPQFLISFYEKMQSDKGSIPDRFSAQQFSDYHSELNMSSLELGDSALYFCASSFTRSGQLTDTQYFGPGTRLTVL.

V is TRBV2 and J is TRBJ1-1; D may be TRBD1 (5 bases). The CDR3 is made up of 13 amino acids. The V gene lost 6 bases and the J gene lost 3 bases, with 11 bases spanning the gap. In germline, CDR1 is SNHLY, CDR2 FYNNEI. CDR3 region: CASSGGWDTEAFF. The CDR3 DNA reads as TGTGCCAGCAGCGGGGGGTGGGACACTGAAGCTTTCTTT.

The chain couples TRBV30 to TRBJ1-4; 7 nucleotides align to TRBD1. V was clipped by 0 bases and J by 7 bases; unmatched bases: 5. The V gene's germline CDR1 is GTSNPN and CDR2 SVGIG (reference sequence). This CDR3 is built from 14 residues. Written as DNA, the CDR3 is TGTGCCTGGAGTGTTAAGGGGGCGAGTGAAAAACTGTTTTTT. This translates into CAWSVKGASEKLFF.

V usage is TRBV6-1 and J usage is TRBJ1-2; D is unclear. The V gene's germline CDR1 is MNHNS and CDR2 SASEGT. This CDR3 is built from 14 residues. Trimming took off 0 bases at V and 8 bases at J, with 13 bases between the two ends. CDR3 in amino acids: CASSEAGAHWGYTF. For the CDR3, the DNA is TGTGCCAGCAGTGAAGCCGGTGCCCACTGGGGCTACACCTTC.

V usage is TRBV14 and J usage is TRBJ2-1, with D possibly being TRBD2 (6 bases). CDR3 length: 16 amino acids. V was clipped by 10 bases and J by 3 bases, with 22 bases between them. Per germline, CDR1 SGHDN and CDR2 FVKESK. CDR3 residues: CATYRRALGGYNEQFF. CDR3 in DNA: TGTGCCACCTACCGGAGGGCCCTCGGGGGCTACAATGAGCAGTTCTTC.

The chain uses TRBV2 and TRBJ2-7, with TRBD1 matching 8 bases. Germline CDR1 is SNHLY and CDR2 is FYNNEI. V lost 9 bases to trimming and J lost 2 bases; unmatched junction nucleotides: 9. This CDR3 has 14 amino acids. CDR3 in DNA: TGTGCCAGTATTGGACAGGGACGCACCTACGAGCAGTACTTC. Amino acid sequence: CASIGQGRTYEQYF.

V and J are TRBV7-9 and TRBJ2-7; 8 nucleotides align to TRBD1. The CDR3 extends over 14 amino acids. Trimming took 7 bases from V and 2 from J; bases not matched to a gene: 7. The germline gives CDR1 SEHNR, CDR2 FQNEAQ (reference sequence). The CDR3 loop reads CASNRQGSTYEQYF. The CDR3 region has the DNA TGTGCCAGCAATAGACAGGGGAGCACCTACGAGCAGTACTTC. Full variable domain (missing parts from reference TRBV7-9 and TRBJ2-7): DTGVSQNPRHKITKRGQNVTFRCDPISEHNRLYWYRQTLGQGPEFLTYFQNEAQLEKSRLLSDRFSAERPKGSFSTLEIQRTEQGDSAMYLCASNRQGSTYEQYFGPGTRLTVT.

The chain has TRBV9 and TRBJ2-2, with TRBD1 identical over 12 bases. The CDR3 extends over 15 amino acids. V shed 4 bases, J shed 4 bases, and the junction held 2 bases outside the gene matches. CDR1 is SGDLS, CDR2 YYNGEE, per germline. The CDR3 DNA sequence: TGTGCCAGCAGCTCGGGACAGGGGGCCACCGGGGAGCTGTTTTTT. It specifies CASSSGQGATGELFF.

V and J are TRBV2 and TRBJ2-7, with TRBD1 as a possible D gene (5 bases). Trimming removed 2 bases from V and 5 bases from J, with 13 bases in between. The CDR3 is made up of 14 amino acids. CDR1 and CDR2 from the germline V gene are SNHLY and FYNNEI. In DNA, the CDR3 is TGTGCCAGCAGTGAAATCAGGGCTAGGAACGAGCAGTACTTC. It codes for CASSEIRARNEQYF. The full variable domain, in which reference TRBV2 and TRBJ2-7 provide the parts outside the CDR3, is EPEVTQTPSHQVTQMGQEVILRCVPISNHLYFYWYRQILGQKVEFLVSFYNNEISEKSEIFDDQFSVERPDGSNFTLKIRSTKLEDSAMYFCASSEIRARNEQYFGPGTRLTVT.

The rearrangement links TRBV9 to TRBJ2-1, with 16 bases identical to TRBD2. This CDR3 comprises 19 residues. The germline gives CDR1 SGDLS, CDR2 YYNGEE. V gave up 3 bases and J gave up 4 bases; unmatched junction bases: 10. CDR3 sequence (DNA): TGTGCCAGCAGCGGCGCCGGGACTAGCGGGAGGGCCGCTTACAATGAGCAGTTCTTC. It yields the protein CASSGAGTSGRAAYNEQFF.

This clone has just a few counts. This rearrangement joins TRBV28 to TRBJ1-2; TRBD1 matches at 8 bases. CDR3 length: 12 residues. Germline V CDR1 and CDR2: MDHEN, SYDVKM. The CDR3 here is CATVDRVYGYTF. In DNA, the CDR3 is TGTGCGACCGTGGACAGGGTTTATGGCTACACCTTC.

CDR3: CAIGGTSGYEQYF. CDR3 coding DNA: TGTGCCATCGGGGGGACTAGCGGCTACGAGCAGTACTTC. V is TRBV10-3 and J is TRBJ2-7; 11 bases map to TRBD2. The CDR3 loop spans 13 amino acids. Germline CDR1 and CDR2: ENHRY and SYGVKD. V shed 8 bases, J shed 3 bases, and the junction held 3 bases outside the gene matches.

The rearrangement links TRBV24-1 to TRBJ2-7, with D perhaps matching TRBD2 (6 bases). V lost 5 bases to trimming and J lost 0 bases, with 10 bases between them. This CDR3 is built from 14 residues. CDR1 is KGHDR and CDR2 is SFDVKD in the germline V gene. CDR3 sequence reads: CATSAAGSSYEQYF. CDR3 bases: TGTGCCACCAGTGCGGCGGGGAGCTCCTACGAGCAGTACTTC.

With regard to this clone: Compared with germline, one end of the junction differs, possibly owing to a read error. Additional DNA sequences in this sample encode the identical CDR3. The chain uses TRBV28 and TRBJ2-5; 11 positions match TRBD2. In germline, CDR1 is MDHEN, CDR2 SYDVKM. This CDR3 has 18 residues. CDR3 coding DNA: TGCGCCAGCAGCCCCTCGGTTAGCGGGAGGGCCTTCGGAGAGACCCAGTACTTC. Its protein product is CASSPSVSGRAFGETQYF.

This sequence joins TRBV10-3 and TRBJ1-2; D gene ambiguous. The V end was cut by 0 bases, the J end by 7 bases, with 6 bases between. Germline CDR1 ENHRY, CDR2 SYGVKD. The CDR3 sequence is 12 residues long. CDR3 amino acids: CAISESAVGYTF. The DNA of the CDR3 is TGTGCCATCAGTGAGTCGGCAGTTGGCTACACCTTC.

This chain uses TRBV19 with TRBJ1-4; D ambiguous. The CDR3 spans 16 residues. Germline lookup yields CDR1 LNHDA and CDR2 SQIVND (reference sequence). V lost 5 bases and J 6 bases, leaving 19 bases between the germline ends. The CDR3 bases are TGTGCCAGTAGTTGGGCAGGAGGCCCCGTGGATGAAAAACTGTTTTTT. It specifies CASSWAGGPVDEKLFF. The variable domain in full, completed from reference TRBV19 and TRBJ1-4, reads DGGITQSPKYLFRKEGQNVTLSCEQNLNHDAMYWYRQDPGQGLRLIYYSQIVNDFQKGDIAEGYSVSREKKESFPLTVTSAQKNPTAFYLCASSWAGGPVDEKLFFGSGTQLSVL.